The clone carrying this T cell receptor beta chain turned up a few times. Its target is unknown. The entry originates in a study of beta chain features in type 1 diabetes. On the study more broadly: Summed over all samples, the examined sorted cells came to about 110 million.

Reverse transcription of all isolated RNA meant that expressed TCRB transcripts were sequenced. Approximately 3.4 million reads, on average, came from each naive, central memory and regulatory T cell sample. Only in-frame clones appear in the TCRdb table, and some are missing; sequencing was by immunoSEQ multiplex PCR. The sample gives 430,000 or so clones, 9.5% to 12% of which show up once; approximately 0.05% is in the top ten. Germline V gene sequence: CDR1 SEHNR, CDR2 FQNEAQ (reference sequence). With V trimmed by 3 bases and J by 3 bases, 4 bases remained unmatched. This CDR3 region has 14 residues. Overall study results and limits: Type 1 diabetes patients had TCRB CDR3s that were shorter (moderately but significantly so) in all four CD4+ subsets.

Sequencing input: naive CD4+ T cells from blood. The chain carries TRBV7-9 and TRBJ1-2, with 7 bases matching TRBD1. The sequence was obtained from a young woman in good health. CDR3: CASSFGTGDYGYTF. In nucleotides, the CDR3 is TGTGCCAGCAGCTTTGGTACAGGGGACTATGGCTACACCTTC.